A single sample gave rise to the 4 T cell receptor beta chains below, sequenced in a study of blood T cell repertoires in COVID-19. Sequencing was performed with immunoSEQ multiplex PCR; in TCRdb, only in-frame clones are kept and a portion is missing. The sample has a few hundred thousand clones, 80% to 90% seen once. Sequenced material: PBMCs or T cells enriched from blood (not recorded which). These receptor sequences come from a man younger than 40 who had recovered from COVID-19.

The J gene is TRBJ1-2, the V gene TRBV3-1 (or the pseudogene TRBV3-2); 7 bases are a match to TRBD1. J lost 5 bases, V lost 7 bases, and 10 bases had no gene match. The CDR3 is made up of 14 amino acids. The germline V gene has CDR1 LGHDT and CDR2 YNNKEL (reference sequence). The CDR3 reads CASTPTGPGYGYTF. The DNA of the CDR3 is TGTGCCAGCACCCCGACAGGGCCGGGGTATGGCTACACCTTC.

The gene calls are TRBV5-4 and TRBJ2-1, with a tentative D call TRBD1 (5 bases). Germline CDR1 and CDR2: SGHNT and YYREEE (reference sequence). The CDR3 is 13 amino acids. V was pared by 5 bases and J by 5 bases, with 11 bases between. The CDR3 DNA reads TGTGCCAGCAGGGGGCAGAACAACAATGAGCAGTTCTTC. Protein: CASRGQNNNEQFF.

The V and J genes are TRBV7-6 and TRBJ1-3, with D perhaps TRBD1 (5 bases). V was pared by 4 bases and J by 0 bases, with 10 bases between. Germline CDR1 SGHVS, CDR2 FNYEAQ. The CDR3 runs to 15 residues. CDR3 DNA sequence: TGTGCCAGCAGCTACCAGGGCGGCTCTGGAAACACCATATATTTT. Translated: CASSYQGGSGNTIYF.

The count of this clone is one. The V and J genes are TRBV28 and TRBJ1-5; possible D gene TRBD1, 6 bases. The CDR3 extends over 17 amino acids. V dropped 5 bases and J dropped 5 bases, with 22 bases sitting between them. In germline, CDR1 is MDHEN, CDR2 SYDVKM. The DNA of the CDR3 is TGTGCCAGCAGTCCCAGCAAACCAACAGGGTCCTATCAGCCCCAGCATTTT. Amino acid sequence: CASSPSKPTGSYQPQHF.